A selection of T cell receptor beta chains follows, all from one sample in a study of blood T cell repertoires in COVID-19. Only in-frame clones appear in the TCRdb table, and some are missing; sequencing was by immunoSEQ multiplex PCR. The sample holds some 300,000 clones, nearly 90% seen once. Input material: PBMCs or T cells enriched from blood (not recorded which). Receptors were obtained from a woman aged 25 to 39 who had recovered from COVID-19. Each CDR3 is given with its conserved first and last residue. Not all rows give a size; the values are once, few, many and, for expanded clones, a class.

j_gene: TRBJ1-1
abundance: NA
v_gene: TRBV9
CDR3aa: CASSAGQGAVTEAFF

j_gene: TRBJ1-4
abundance: NA
v_gene: TRBV6-5
CDR3aa: CASSYSLSGREKLFF

j_gene: TRBJ1-2
abundance: NA
v_gene: TRBV28
CDR3aa: CASSSPGQGPSNYGYTF

j_gene: TRBJ1-1
abundance: once
v_gene: TRBV6-2/TRBV6-3
CDR3aa: CASSYEGRRGTEAFF

j_gene: TRBJ1-2
abundance: few
v_gene: TRBV6-5
CDR3aa: CASSYLSRGANYGYTF

j_gene: TRBJ2-3
abundance: NA
v_gene: TRBV6-4
CDR3aa: CASSDSGGIDDTQYF

j_gene: TRBJ1-4
abundance: few
v_gene: TRBV29-1
CDR3aa: CSVYIEKLFF

j_gene: TRBJ2-7
abundance: NA
v_gene: TRBV27
CDR3aa: CASSLGGVAGGPYEQYF

j_gene: TRBJ2-1
abundance: NA
v_gene: TRBV6-5
CDR3aa: CASSRDWSGNEQFF

j_gene: TRBJ1-2
abundance: NA
v_gene: TRBV27
CDR3aa: CASSFGTGTGYTF

j_gene: TRBJ2-7
abundance: once
v_gene: TRBV7-3
CDR3aa: CASSPRGGSYEQYF

j_gene: TRBJ2-7
abundance: NA
v_gene: TRBV18
CDR3aa: CASSPGGLSYEQYF

j_gene: TRBJ2-5
abundance: NA
v_gene: TRBV28
CDR3aa: CASSLGASSYQETQYF

j_gene: TRBJ2-7
abundance: NA
v_gene: TRBV14
CDR3aa: CASSQGAYEQYF

j_gene: TRBJ1-5
abundance: few
v_gene: TRBV18
CDR3aa: CASSPGIANQPQHF

j_gene: TRBJ1-1
abundance: NA
v_gene: TRBV5-1
CDR3aa: CASTSWAGDTEAFF

j_gene: TRBJ2-3
abundance: NA
v_gene: TRBV5-5
CDR3aa: CASSLWGDQQDTQYF

j_gene: TRBJ1-2
abundance: NA
v_gene: TRBV2
CDR3aa: CASSPQGLTNYGYTF

j_gene: TRBJ2-7
abundance: NA
v_gene: TRBV5-5
CDR3aa: CASSSTQGLWSLYEQYF